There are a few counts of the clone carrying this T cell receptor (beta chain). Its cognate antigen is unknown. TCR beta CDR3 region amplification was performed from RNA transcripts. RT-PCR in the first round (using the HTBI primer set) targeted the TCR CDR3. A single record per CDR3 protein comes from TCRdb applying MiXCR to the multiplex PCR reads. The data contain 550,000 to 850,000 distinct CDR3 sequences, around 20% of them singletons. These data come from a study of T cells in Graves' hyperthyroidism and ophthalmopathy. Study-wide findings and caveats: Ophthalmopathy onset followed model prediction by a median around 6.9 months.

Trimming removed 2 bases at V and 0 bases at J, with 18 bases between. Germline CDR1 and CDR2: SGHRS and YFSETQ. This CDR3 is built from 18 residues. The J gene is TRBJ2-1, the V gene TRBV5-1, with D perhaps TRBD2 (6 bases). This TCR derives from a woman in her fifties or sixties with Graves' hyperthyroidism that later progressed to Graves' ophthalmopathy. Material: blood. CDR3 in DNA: TGCGCCAGCAGCTTTTTCTGGGTCGGGGGAAGCTCCTACAATGAGCAGTTCTTC. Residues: CASSFFWVGGSSYNEQFF.